The present TCR beta chain was sequenced within a study of blood T cells in healthy people across ages. It was with a sample-barcoded 5' primer and a J-beta primer mix that a second PCR of about 6 to 12 cycles was run. One entry per CDR3 protein results from TCRdb running MiXCR on the 5' RACE reads. This table holds about 1 million distinct CDR3 sequences, 20% to 25% found once. The sample also formed part of further work on T cells of mothers and their children. Turning to that study: In this cohort, donors were a few healthy Caucasian mothers plus their six children. M1S, a second-PCR primer, added sample barcodes and 2-4 random nucleotides.

Sequencing input: blood. This receptor was taken from a girl aged 2-15 years in good health.

CDR3 sequence: CASTGTSEYEQYF. In nucleotides, the CDR3 is TGTGCCAGCACCGGGACTAGCGAGTACGAGCAGTACTTC. This chain links TRBV25-1 with TRBJ2-7, with TRBD2 matching 10 bases. V lost 7 bases to trimming and J lost 4 bases; unmatched junction nucleotides: 4. Germline-derived CDR1 and CDR2 are MGHDK and SYGVNS. The CDR3 is 13 residues long.